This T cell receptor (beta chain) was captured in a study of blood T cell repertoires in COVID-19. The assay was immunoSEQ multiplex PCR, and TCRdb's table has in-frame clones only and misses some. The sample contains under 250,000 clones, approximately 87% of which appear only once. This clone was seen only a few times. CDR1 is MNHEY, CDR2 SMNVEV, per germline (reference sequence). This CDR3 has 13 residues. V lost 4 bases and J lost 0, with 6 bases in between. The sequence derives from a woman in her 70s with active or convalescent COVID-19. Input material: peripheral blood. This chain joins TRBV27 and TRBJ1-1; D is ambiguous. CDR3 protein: CASSYSLNTEAFF. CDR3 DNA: TGTGCCAGCAGTTACAGCCTGAACACTGAAGCTTTCTTT.